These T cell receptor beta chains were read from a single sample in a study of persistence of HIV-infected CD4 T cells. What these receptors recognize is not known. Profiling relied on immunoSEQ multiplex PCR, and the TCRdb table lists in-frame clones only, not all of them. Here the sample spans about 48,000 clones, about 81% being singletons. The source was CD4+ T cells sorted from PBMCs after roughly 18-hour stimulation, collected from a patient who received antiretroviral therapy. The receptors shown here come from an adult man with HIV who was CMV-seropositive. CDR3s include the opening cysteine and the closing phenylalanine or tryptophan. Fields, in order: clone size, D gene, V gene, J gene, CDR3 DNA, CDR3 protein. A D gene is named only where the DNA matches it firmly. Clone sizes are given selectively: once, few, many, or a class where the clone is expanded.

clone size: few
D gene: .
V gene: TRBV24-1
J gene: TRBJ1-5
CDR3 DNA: TGTGCCACCAGCTCGGGGGCCGTTCAGCCCCAGCATTTT
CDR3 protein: CATSSGAVQPQHF

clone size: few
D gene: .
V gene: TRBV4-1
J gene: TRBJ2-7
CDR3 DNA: TGCGCCAGCAGCCAACCCGGTCCTTCCGGATACGAGCAGTACTTC
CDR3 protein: CASSQPGPSGYEQYF

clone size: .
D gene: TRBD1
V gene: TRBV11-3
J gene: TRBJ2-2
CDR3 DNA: TGTGCCAGCAGCCCCGGGACAGTGAACACCGGGGAGCTGTTTTTT
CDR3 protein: CASSPGTVNTGELFF

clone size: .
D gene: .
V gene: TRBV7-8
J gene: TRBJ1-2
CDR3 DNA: TGTGCCAGCAGCGGGGGGACGGCGTATGGCTACACCTTC
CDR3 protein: CASSGGTAYGYTF

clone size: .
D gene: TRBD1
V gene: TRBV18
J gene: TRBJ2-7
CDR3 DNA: TGTGCCAGCTCACCGGGACAGGGGACCTACGAGCAGTACTTC
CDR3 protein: CASSPGQGTYEQYF

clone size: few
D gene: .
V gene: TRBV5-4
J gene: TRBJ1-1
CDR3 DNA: TGTGCCAGCAGGGCAGAACTCAATGAAGCTTTCTTT
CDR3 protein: CASRAELNEAFF

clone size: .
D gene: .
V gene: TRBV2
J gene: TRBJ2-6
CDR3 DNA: TGTGCCAGCAGTATGGACACAGGCATCTCTGGGGCCAACGTCCTGACTTTC
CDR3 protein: CASSMDTGISGANVLTF

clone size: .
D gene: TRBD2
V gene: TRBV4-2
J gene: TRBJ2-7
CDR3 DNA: TGTGCCAGCAGCCAAGATAGGGCAGGCGGGAGTACTCAGCAGTACTTC
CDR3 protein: CASSQDRAGGSTQQYF

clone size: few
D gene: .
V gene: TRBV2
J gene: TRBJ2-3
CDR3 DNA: TGTGCCAGCAGTGGGAACAGGGTGAACACAGATACGCAGTATTTT
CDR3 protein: CASSGNRVNTDTQYF

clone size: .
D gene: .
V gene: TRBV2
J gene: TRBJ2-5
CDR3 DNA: TGTGCCAGCCGTGCGGGACGGACAAAAGAGACCCAGTACTTC
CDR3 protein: CASRAGRTKETQYF

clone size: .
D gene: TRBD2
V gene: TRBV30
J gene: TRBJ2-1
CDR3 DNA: TGTGCCTGGGGCCGAGCGGGAAATGAGCAGTTCTTC
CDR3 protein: CAWGRAGNEQFF

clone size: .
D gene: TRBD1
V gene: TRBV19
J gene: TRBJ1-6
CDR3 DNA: TGTGCCAGTAGCCCTTTCGACCGGGACAGGGGAAATTCACCCCTCCACTTT
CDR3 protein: CASSPFDRDRGNSPLHF

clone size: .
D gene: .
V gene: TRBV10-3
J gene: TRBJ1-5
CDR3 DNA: TGTGCCATCAGTGAGAGTGGAAATCAGCCCCAGCATTTT
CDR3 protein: CAISESGNQPQHF

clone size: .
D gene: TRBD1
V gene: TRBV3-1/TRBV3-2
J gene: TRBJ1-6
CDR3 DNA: TGTGCCAGCAGCCGCGGGGAGGGACAGCCTTCTTCACCCCTCCACTTT
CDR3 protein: CASSRGEGQPSSPLHF

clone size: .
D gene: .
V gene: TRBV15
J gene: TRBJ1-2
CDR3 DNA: TGTGCCACCAGCAGTCGGGAACACCGTCGCTACACCTTC
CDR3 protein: CATSSREHRRYTF

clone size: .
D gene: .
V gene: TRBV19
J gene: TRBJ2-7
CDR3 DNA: TGTGCCAGTAGTTTCCAAGAGGGGGGCTGGGAGCAGTACTTC
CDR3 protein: CASSFQEGGWEQYF

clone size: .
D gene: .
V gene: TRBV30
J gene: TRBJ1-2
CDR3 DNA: TGTGCCTGGAGTGTGGTTGGTTATGGCTACACCTTC
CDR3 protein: CAWSVVGYGYTF

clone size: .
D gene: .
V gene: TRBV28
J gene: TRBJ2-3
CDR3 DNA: TGTGCCAGCAGTTTAGGGCCAGGGGAACTAGCTTCCACAGATACGCAGTATTTT
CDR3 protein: CASSLGPGELASTDTQYF

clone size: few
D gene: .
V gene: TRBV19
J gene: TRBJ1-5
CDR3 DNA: TGTGCCAGTACCCCCCGACCCGTCGGGAATCAGCCCCAGCATTTT
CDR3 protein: CASTPRPVGNQPQHF

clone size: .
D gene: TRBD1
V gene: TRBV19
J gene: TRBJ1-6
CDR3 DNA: TGTGCCAGTAGTACGTTAGGACAGGGAACTCTCCGGTCACCCCTCCACTTT
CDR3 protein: CASSTLGQGTLRSPLHF

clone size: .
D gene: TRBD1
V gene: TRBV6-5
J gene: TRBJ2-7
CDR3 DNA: TGTGCCAGCCAGGGGGAAACTAGCTCCTACGAGCAGTACTTC
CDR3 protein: CASQGETSSYEQYF

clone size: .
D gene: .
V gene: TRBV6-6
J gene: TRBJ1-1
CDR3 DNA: TGTGCCAGCAGTTACTCGAAGGCAGGGTCCACTGAAGCTTTCTTT
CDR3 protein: CASSYSKAGSTEAFF

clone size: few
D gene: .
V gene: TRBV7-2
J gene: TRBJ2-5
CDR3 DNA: TGTGCCAGCAGCTTAGAGGGCGGGATGGGGGAGACCCAGTACTTC
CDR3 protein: CASSLEGGMGETQYF

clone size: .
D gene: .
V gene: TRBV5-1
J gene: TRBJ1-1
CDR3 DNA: TGCGCCAGCAGCCTGGGACTGAAGAACACTGAAGCTTTCTTT
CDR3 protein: CASSLGLKNTEAFF

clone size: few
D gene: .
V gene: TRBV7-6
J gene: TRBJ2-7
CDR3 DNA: TGTGCCAGCAGCTCCGGGGACCCTGGAGCCTACGAGCAGTACTTC
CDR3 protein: CASSSGDPGAYEQYF

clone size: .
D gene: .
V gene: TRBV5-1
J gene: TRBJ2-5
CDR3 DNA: TGCGCCAGCAGCTTGGAGCGATTACAAGAGACCCAGTACTTC
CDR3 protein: CASSLERLQETQYF

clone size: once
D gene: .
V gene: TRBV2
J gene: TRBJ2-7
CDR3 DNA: TGTGCCAGCAGGAACCGAGACTCCCGATCCCAGCGCCTCGAGCAGTACTTC
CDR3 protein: CASRNRDSRSQRLEQYF

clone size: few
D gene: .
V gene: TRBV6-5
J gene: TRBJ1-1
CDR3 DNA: TGTGCCAGCACCTTATCGGCGACAGGTCACACTGAAGCTTTCTTT
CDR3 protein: CASTLSATGHTEAFF

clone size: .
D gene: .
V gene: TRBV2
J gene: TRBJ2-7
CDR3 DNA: TGTGCCAGCAGTGAAGCGCAGGTGCCCCGGGACGAGCAGTACTTC
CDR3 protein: CASSEAQVPRDEQYF

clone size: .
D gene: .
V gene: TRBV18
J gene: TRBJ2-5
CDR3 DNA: TGTGCCAGCTCACCAGGCGGGGAGACCCAGTACTTC
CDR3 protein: CASSPGGETQYF

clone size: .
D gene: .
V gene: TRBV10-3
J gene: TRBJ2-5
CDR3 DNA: TGTGCCACGCGGGGTTACGGCGGGAAAGAGACCCAGTACTTC
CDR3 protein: CATRGYGGKETQYF

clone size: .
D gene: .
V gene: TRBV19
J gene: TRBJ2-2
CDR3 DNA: TGTGCCAGTAGTATAGGGACCTACACCGGGGAGCTGTTTTTT
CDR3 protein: CASSIGTYTGELFF

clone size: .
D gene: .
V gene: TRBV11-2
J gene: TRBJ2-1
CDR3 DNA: TGTGCCAGCAGCCTACTGCGGCCACCCTACAATGAGCAGTTCTTC
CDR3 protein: CASSLLRPPYNEQFF

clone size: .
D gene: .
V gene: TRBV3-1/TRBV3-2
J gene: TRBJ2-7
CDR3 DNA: TGTGCCAGCAGCCGGCGCACTCAGCAGTACTTC
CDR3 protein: CASSRRTQQYF

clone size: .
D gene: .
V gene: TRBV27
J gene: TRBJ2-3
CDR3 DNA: TGTGCCAGCAGTTTCTGGGGAGATACGCAGTATTTT
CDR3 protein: CASSFWGDTQYF

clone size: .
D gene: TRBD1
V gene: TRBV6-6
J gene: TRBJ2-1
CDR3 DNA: TGTGCCAGCAGAAAGAGACCGGGACAGGGGGACAATGAGCAGTTCTTC
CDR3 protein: CASRKRPGQGDNEQFF

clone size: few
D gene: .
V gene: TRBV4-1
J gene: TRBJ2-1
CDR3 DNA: TGCGCCAGCAGCTATAGTGGGACTTTCGACAATGAGCAGTTCTTC
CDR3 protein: CASSYSGTFDNEQFF

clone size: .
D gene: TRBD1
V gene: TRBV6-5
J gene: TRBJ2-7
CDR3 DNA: TGTGCCAGCAGTACTACAGGGGGCAGGTACGAGCAGTACTTC
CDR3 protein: CASSTTGGRYEQYF

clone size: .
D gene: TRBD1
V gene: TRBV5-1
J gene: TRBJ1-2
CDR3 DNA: TGCGCCAGCAGCTTGCAGGGGGCTACTGGTGGCTACACCTTC
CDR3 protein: CASSLQGATGGYTF

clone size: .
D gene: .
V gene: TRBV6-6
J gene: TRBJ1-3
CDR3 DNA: TGTGCCAGCAGCTACTCAGTAGGGGTCGCTGGAAACACCATATATTTT
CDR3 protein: CASSYSVGVAGNTIYF